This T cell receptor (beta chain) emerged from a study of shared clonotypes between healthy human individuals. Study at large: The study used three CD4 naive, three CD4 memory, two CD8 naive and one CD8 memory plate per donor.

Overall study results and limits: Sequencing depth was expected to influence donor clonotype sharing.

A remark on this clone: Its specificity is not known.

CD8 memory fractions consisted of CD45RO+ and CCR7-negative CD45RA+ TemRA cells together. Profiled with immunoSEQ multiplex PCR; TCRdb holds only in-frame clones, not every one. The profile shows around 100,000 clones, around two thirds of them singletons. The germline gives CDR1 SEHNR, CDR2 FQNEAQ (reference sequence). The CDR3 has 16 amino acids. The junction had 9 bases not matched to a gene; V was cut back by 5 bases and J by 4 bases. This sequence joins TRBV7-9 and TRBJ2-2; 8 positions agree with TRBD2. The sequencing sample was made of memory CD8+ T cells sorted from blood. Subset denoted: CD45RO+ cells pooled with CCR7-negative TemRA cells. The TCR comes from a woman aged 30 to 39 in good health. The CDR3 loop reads CASSNTSGGGTGELFF. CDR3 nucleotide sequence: TGTGCCAGCAGCAACACTAGCGGAGGGGGCACCGGGGAGCTGTTTTTT.